Each of the 3 T cell receptor beta chains below was sequenced from the same sample in a study of cytomegalovirus exposure and HLA in healthy donors. With 60 Vbeta and 13 Jbeta primers, the PCR was carried out. Sequencing used immunoSEQ multiplex PCR; TCRdb keeps in-frame clones, though not all of them. Its table records about 200,000 clones. Specimen: PBMCs. Receptor source: a boy aged 5-17 years in good health and CMV-seronegative.

The genes are TRBV5-1 and TRBJ1-4; 7 bases are a match to TRBD1. Losses at the gene ends were 2 bases for V and 7 bases for J; bases not matched to a gene: 5. CDR3 length: 14 amino acids. In germline, CDR1 is SGHRS, CDR2 YFSETQ. CDR3 nucleotide sequence: TGCGCCAGCAGCTTATACAGGGGTGGTGAAAAACTGTTTTTT. Translated: CASSLYRGGEKLFF.

This CDR3 is CASSPTSQGNNQPQHF. The CDR3 coding sequence is TGTGCCAGCAGCCCGACGTCGCAGGGGAACAATCAGCCCCAGCATTTT. The chain carries TRBV7-9 and TRBJ1-5, with D tentatively TRBD1 (6 bases). The CDR3 sequence is 16 residues long. The V gene lost 5 bases and the J gene lost 3 bases, with 17 bases spanning the gap. Germline CDR1 and CDR2: SEHNR and FQNEAQ (reference sequence).

The chain joins TRBV7-2 to TRBJ2-3; 7 bases map to TRBD1. Germline CDR1 and CDR2: SGHTA and FQGNSA. The CDR3 has 13 residues. After removal of 8 bases from V and 5 bases from J, the junction contained 7 bases not matched to a gene. CDR3 DNA: TGTGCCAGCTTAGACAGGGTCGAAGATACGCAGTATTTT. It is translated as CASLDRVEDTQYF.